This T cell receptor beta chain was sequenced during a study of cytomegalovirus exposure and HLA in healthy donors (dated by TCRdb to 2017 to 2019). Looking at the study overall: According to a later analysis, the approximately 120 validation repertoires were produced on the same platform as the approximately 600 repertoires of the first cohort. The study aimed to test whether signatures of past pathogen exposure could be identified by cataloging public T cell receptors. High-throughput TCR immunosequencing, statistical association of individual TCRs with disease status, and machine learning were combined to predict cytomegalovirus infection status. A separate validation cohort of about 110 different subjects was used in addition to the roughly 720-subject first cohort.

Concerning this clone itself: Its antigen is not yet known. Per-nucleotide qualities are absent, and no much larger clonotype sits a single base away.

Libraries were prepared through the immunoSEQ multiplex PCR assay. From the authors' description of their analysis: To diagnose cytomegalovirus status from the catalog of TCR beta chain sequences, a statistical classification framework was built. TCRdb limited this immuneACCESS table to in-frame rearrangements with V and J called. A share of clones is missing; checked studies link under half to unresolved V genes, and the rest is unexplained. The DNA was the basis for D and trimming; V, J and clone size are from that table. Within this sample are some 140,000 clones, with approximately 86% of them counted one time only. The top ten constitute about 2.2% of the sample. Summary of the overall study and its limitations: The classifier was reported to diagnose cytomegalovirus status with high specificity and sensitivity in both the original cohort and the validation cohort. The authors suggested that the approach could potentially be extended to other disease states and immunological phenotypes. The study gave a list of under 200 TCR beta chains associated with cytomegalovirus. Most TCR sequences were seen in very few donors, while some public TCRs were found in many individuals. In vitro tests confirmed that three of the cytomegalovirus-associated TCR beta chains recognize cytomegalovirus antigens. Of the cluster scores, around 95% were above 0 in a later analysis, which found that TCRs clustered in the first cohort also tended to co-occur in the 130 or so validation repertoires. The validation cohort had no HLA typing available for a later analysis, so co-occurrence within that cohort was assessed over all 130 or so repertoires.

Donors formed part of the validation cohort, which comprised 120 subjects and was distinct from the first cohort of 690 or so subjects. Input material: PBMCs. The TCR comes from a human donor in good health.

The CDR3 region reads CASSRERDTDTQYF. The DNA sequence follows: TGTGCCAGCAGTCGCGAGCGGGACACAGATACGCAGTATTTT. Here the chain combines TRBV2 and TRBJ2-3; 7 nucleotides in the junction match TRBD2. Trimming removed 5 bases from V and 2 bases from J; the gene matches leave 4 bases unexplained. CDR1 is given as SNHLY and CDR2 as FYNNEI, both from the germline V gene. The CDR3 goes from the cysteine to the phenylalanine over 14 residues. Only the CDR3 portion is preserved as DNA: 42 bases, with reading frame beginning at the first base.